This entry is about one T cell receptor beta chain. The antigen is not known. Use of 60 Vbeta and 13 Jbeta primers characterized the PCR. Assay used: immunoSEQ multiplex PCR; TCRdb lists only in-frame clones, some missing. This sample carries 120,000 to 150,000 clones, roughly 80% of them seen once, and the ten largest clones take about 6.7%. This entry is derived from a study of cytomegalovirus exposure and HLA in healthy donors. Overall study findings and caveats: CMV serostatus was the only recorded immune exposure for donors. What a later analysis reportedly showed was that an Asian-associated ancestry cluster had fewer N-insertions than the roughly 700-donor mean.

V lost 3 bases to trimming and J lost 1 base, with 14 bases between them. Germline CDR1 and CDR2: SGHNT and YYREEE (reference sequence). The CDR3 is made up of 17 amino acids. The sequencing sample was made of PBMCs. The TCR sequence derives from a woman aged 40-49 years in good health and CMV-seropositive. The V gene is TRBV5-4, the J gene TRBJ2-6; D may be TRBD1 (5 bases). The CDR3 DNA reads TGTGCCAGCAGCTATTCAGGAAAGGGGTCTGGGGCCAACGTCCTGACTTTC. Residues: CASSYSGKGSGANVLTF.